This TCR beta chain was identified in a study of blood T cell repertoires in COVID-19 (TCRdb year 2020). For the study in its entirety: Samples from collaborators originated in the United States, Italy and Spain and spanned both the acute and convalescent phases of COVID-19. Where HLA class I and class II types were available, the types were taken from metadata supplied by the sample provider, not from assay-based typing. The prospective study material was composed of cDNA or gDNA derived from T cells, B-cell-depleted T cells, or PBMCs. The samples were drawn from the first 160 participants of the ongoing ImmuneRACE study and from 1,254 subjects provided by 6 global collaborators. Deeply sampled blood TCRbeta repertoires from subjects exposed to, actively infected with, or recovered from COVID-19 were included in the dataset. Nearly every sample came with metadata listing a de-identified subject ID, COVID-19 status, age in years and sex. The repertoires were made available in a free public database intended to serve as a resource for research on the immune response to SARS-CoV-2.

General findings and caveats noted by the study authors: How much clinical and demographic metadata was included differed by source and by participant, and the metadata was provided uncurated.

Based on the germline V gene (reference sequence), the CDR1 and CDR2 sequences are SEHNR and FQNEAQ. V is trimmed back by 3 bases and J by 4 bases, and the junction contains 18 bases that no gene match accounts for. Its CDR3 holds 19 amino acids, cysteine through phenylalanine. Only the CDR3 region is kept as DNA, spanning 57 bases read in frame from base 1. In the case of this clone: Its cognate antigen has yet to be identified. No quality values exist for individual bases; no much larger clone is one base distant.

Whole blood was collected in K2EDTA tubes by collaborating institutions according to the institutions' own protocols. Collaborator samples were shipped for TCRbeta analysis as frozen whole blood, isolated PBMCs, or DNA extracted from either sample type. The immunoSEQ Assay, a bias-controlled multiplex PCR, was used to amplify TCRbeta CDR3 regions from genomic DNA. The paper's data handling went like this. Within the assay, amplification of reference gene primers was used to estimate how many nucleated cells each sample contained. To quantify the absolute abundance of each unique TCRbeta CDR3 rearrangement, sequence reads were collapsed and filtered. Productive Simpson clonality was computed per sample as the square root of Simpson's diversity index over productive rearrangements. Held by TCRdb, this immuneACCESS table contains in-frame sequences only and omits some clones. Under half of the omission traces to an unresolved V gene where checked; the cause of the rest is unknown. For V, J and clone size, that table is used; D and trimming come from the DNA. The sample yields tens of thousands of clones; 70% to 90% were counted once. The ten largest clonotypes hold less than 35% of the sample.

The receptor comes from a man aged 50 to 59 with active or convalescent COVID-19. The specimen was peripheral blood. The V gene is TRBV7-9 and the J gene is TRBJ2-3, with 8 central nucleotides matching TRBD2. The CDR3 region has the sequence CASSFLSGGPSTNPDTQYF. The bases read TGTGCCAGCAGCTTTCTATCGGGAGGGCCCTCGACCAACCCAGATACGCAGTATTTT.